Each of the 15 T cell receptor beta chains below was sequenced from the same sample in a study of blood T cell repertoires in COVID-19. Some clones are missing from TCRdb's copy, which holds only in-frame ones; the method was immunoSEQ multiplex PCR. The sample contains approximately 220,000 clones, roughly 84% of which appear only once. The sequenced material came from PBMCs or T cells enriched from blood (not recorded which). Every receptor here comes from a woman aged 40 to 50 who had recovered from COVID-19.

DNA of the CDR3: TGTGCCAGCCGCCGAGCTAGCGGTGTACAAGAGACCCAGTACTTC. Protein sequence: CASRRASGVQETQYF. V usage is TRBV7-8 and J usage is TRBJ2-5, with 7 bases identical to TRBD2. The CDR3 has 15 residues. The germline V gene encodes CDR1 SGHVS and CDR2 FQNEAQ. Germline trimming cut 8 bases from V and 2 bases from J; bases unmatched to any gene: 11.

This chain links TRBV23-1 with TRBJ1-2; no clear D gene. TRBV23-1 is treated as an ORF (open reading frame) with a function not yet certain. Trimming took off 3 bases at V and 2 bases at J, with 10 bases between the two ends. The CDR3 length is 14 residues. CDR3 residues: CASSQRPSNYGYTF. The DNA of the CDR3 is TGCGCCAGCAGTCAGCGCCCCTCCAACTATGGCTACACCTTC.

The V call is TRBV24-1, the J call TRBJ1-2; 8 bases are a match to TRBD1. V gave up 5 bases and J gave up 2 bases; unmatched junction bases: 0. Germline-derived CDR1 and CDR2 are KGHDR and SFDVKD. The CDR3 has 13 residues. Here the CDR3 DNA reads TGTGCCACCAGTGGGACAGGGAACTATGGCTACACCTTC. Protein sequence: CATSGTGNYGYTF.

The gene calls are TRBV18 and TRBJ2-7; D remains ambiguous. With 5 bases removed from V and 3 bases from J, the gap between germline ends came to 11 bases. This CDR3 has 13 residues. Germline CDR1 and CDR2: KGHSH and LQKENI. CDR3 amino acids: CASSASYSYEQYV. The DNA for the CDR3 is TGTGCCAGCTCAGCTTCTTACAGCTACGAGCAGTACGTC.

The chain combines TRBV5-6 with TRBJ2-7; D perhaps matches TRBD1 (5 bases). Germline CDR1 SGHDT, CDR2 YYEEEE. Trimming took off 4 bases at V and 0 bases at J, with 8 bases between the two ends. The CDR3 contains 13 residues. DNA of the CDR3: TGTGCCAGCAGCGACAGTAGCTCCTACGAGCAGTACGTC. Protein product: CASSDSSSYEQYV.

This chain uses TRBV9 with TRBJ2-3; the D gene is possibly TRBD1 (6 bases). The CDR3 is 15 amino acids. Germline CDR1 is SGDLS and CDR2 is YYNGEE. V was shortened by 4 bases and J by 2 bases, with 14 bases between the two germline ends. The DNA of the CDR3 is TGTGCCAGCAGCCTCTCGGACAGATACACAGATACGCAGTATTTT. It codes for CASSLSDRYTDTQYF.

J is TRBJ1-6 and V is TRBV19; D is unresolved. Germline V gene sequence: CDR1 LNHDA, CDR2 SQIVND (reference sequence). The CDR3 length is 13 residues. The V gene lost 3 bases and the J gene lost 7 bases, with 7 bases spanning the gap. The CDR3 loop reads CASSMSRNSPLHF. Here the CDR3 DNA reads TGTGCCAGTAGTATGTCGCGGAATTCACCCCTCCACTTT. Complete variable domain (other parts from reference TRBV19 and TRBJ1-6): DGGITQSPKYLFRKEGQNVTLSCEQNLNHDAMYWYRQDPGQGLRLIYYSQIVNDFQKGDIAEGYSVSREKKESFPLTVTSAQKNPTAFYLCASSMSRNSPLHFGNGTRLTVT.

The CDR3 is CASSLARGIEQFF. Written as DNA, the CDR3 is TGTGCCAGCAGCTTAGCCCGGGGGATTGAGCAGTTCTTC. V is TRBV7-2 and J is TRBJ2-1; D might be TRBD2 (6 bases). Trimming cost V 0 bases and J 9 bases, with 9 bases left between them. This CDR3 comprises 13 residues. Per the germline V gene, CDR1 is SGHTA and CDR2 is FQGNSA.

This clone was counted once. The chain joins TRBV4-3 to TRBJ1-4, with TRBD1 matching 8 bases. V shed 4 bases, J shed 8 bases, and the junction held 6 bases outside the gene matches. Germline loops: CDR1 LGHNA, CDR2 YSLEER. This CDR3 spans 14 amino acids. CDR3 in amino acids: CASSPGRGREKLFF. The CDR3 nucleotides are TGCGCCAGCAGCCCGGGCAGGGGGCGCGAAAAACTGTTTTTT.

The V gene is TRBV28, the J gene TRBJ2-2; 11 nucleotides match TRBD2. Trimming cost V 6 bases and J 4 bases; bases outside gene matches: 4. Germline-derived CDR1 and CDR2 are MDHEN and SYDVKM. The CDR3 is made up of 15 amino acids. The CDR3, as DNA: TGTGCCAGCAGAAGACTAGCGGGACTCACCGGGGAGCTGTTTTTT. Protein product: CASRRLAGLTGELFF.

The V gene is TRBV19, the J gene TRBJ2-1, with 9 bases matching TRBD2. The CDR3 is 16 residues long. Germline V gives CDR1 LNHDA, CDR2 SQIVND (reference sequence). V shed 2 bases and J 6 bases; nucleotides not matched to a gene: 8. Here the CDR3 reads CASSIRVGGRANEQFF. CDR3 coding DNA: TGTGCCAGTAGTATAAGGGTCGGCGGGAGGGCCAATGAGCAGTTCTTC.

The chain couples TRBV4-3 to TRBJ2-5; 7 bases fit TRBD1. With V trimmed by 8 bases and J by 1 base, 4 bases remained unmatched. Germline values: CDR1 LGHNA, CDR2 YSLEER. This CDR3 region has 13 residues. The CDR3 reads CASAQGFQETQYF. CDR3 DNA sequence: TGCGCCAGCGCACAGGGGTTCCAAGAGACCCAGTACTTC.

The chain is built from TRBV6-1 and TRBJ1-5; D remains ambiguous. Trimming took off 3 bases at V and 0 bases at J, with 3 bases between the two ends. There are 13 residues in the CDR3. The germline V gene has CDR1 MNHNS and CDR2 SASEGT. CDR3 DNA sequence: TGTGCCAGCAGTGATTATAGCAATCAGCCCCAGCATTTT. Its translation is CASSDYSNQPQHF.

This clone was seen only once. The chain couples TRBV13 to TRBJ1-1; D not certain. This CDR3 has 13 amino acids. Germline loops: CDR1 PRHDT, CDR2 FYEKMQ (reference sequence). V lost 5 bases and J 1 base, leaving 8 bases between the germline ends. CDR3 DNA: TGTGCCAGCAGCGTATCCAGGAACACTGAAGCTTTCTTT. Protein: CASSVSRNTEAFF.

This sequence joins TRBV11-3 and TRBJ2-5; 11 bases are a match to TRBD2. Losses at the gene ends were 5 bases for V and 5 bases for J; bases not matched to a gene: 10. CDR1 and CDR2 (germline): SGHNT, YENEEA. This CDR3 spans 16 amino acids. The CDR3 region is CASSTRSGRAGETQYF. Here the CDR3 DNA reads TGTGCCAGCAGCACCCGTAGCGGGAGGGCGGGGGAGACCCAGTACTTC.